This T cell receptor (beta chain) was captured by sequencing in a study of shared clonotypes between healthy human individuals. To note about this clone: Its antigen is unknown.

Using immunoSEQ multiplex PCR, the repertoire was profiled, and TCRdb retains in-frame clones only, with some absent. The sample contains 1.5 million to 1.9 million clones, about 98% of which appear only once. Study-wide results and limits: Sharing across several donors was seen in about 5% of naive CD4 clonotypes.

From germline, CDR1 is KGHSH and CDR2 LQKENI. With 6 bases removed from V and 3 bases from J, the gap between germline ends came to 16 bases. The CDR3 loop spans 15 amino acids. V usage is TRBV18 and J usage is TRBJ2-3, with D perhaps matching TRBD2 (6 bases). The sequence was collected from a man younger than 40 in good health. Material: naive CD4+ T cells sorted from blood. Subset defined: CD45RA+ positively selected. The CDR3 DNA sequence: TGTGCCAGCTCGATTTTGGCGGGAATTACAGATACGCAGTATTTT. Amino acid sequence: CASSILAGITDTQYF.